This T cell receptor (beta chain) was recorded in a study of shared clonotypes between healthy human individuals. General observations from the study: Several donors showed sharing of around 5% of naive CD4 clonotypes. As a rule, naive subsets had a larger estimated richness than memory subsets.

With regard to this clone: The antigen is not known.

Division of CD4+ cells produced a CD45RA+ naive subset and a CD45RA-negative memory subset. Clones were sequenced by immunoSEQ multiplex PCR, and TCRdb holds only the in-frame ones, with some missing. The data show approximately 350,000 clones, approximately 79% seen once. This sequence originates from a young man in good health. Sequences were obtained from memory CD4+ T cells sorted from blood. The subset denotes: CD45RA-negative fraction.

As DNA, the CDR3 is TGTGCCAGCAGGGGTTTGTGGACAGGGCTTGGCTACACCTTC. This encodes CASRGLWTGLGYTF. This chain connects TRBV2 to TRBJ1-2; the match to TRBD1 covers 8 bases. J lost 7 bases, V lost 6 bases, and 10 bases had no gene match. Per the germline V gene, CDR1 is SNHLY and CDR2 is FYNNEI. This CDR3 comprises 14 residues.